This T cell receptor beta chain was recorded in a study of shared clonotypes between healthy human individuals. As for the study in general: Donor composition was a couple of women and three men, aged 18 to 49. Overall study results and limits: It was anticipated that sequencing depth would influence how many clonotypes donors shared.

Regarding this clone: Its antigen is not known.

Clones were sequenced by immunoSEQ multiplex PCR, and TCRdb holds only the in-frame ones, with some missing. The repertoire holds roughly 570,000 clones, with roughly 98% as singletons. It was CD45RO-negative cells, positively selected for CCR7, that made up naive CD8 cells, with terminally differentiated effector memory CD45RA+ cells excluded. This TCR came from a man under 40 in good health. Sequencing input: naive CD8+ T cells sorted from blood.

The CDR3 protein is CASSEVSGGELFF. The DNA of the CDR3 is TGTGCCAGCAGTGAAGTTTCGGGCGGGGAGCTGTTTTTT. This chain uses TRBV25-1 with TRBJ2-2, with D unresolved. Trimming left V 2 bases short and J 7 bases short, with 8 bases between. The CDR3 consists of 13 residues. In germline, CDR1 is MGHDK, CDR2 SYGVNS.